Shown below are 6 T cell receptor beta chains from a single sample sequenced in a study of CD8+CD57+ T cells in acquired aplastic anemia. CD8+CD57+ cell expansion had been shown by flow cytometry in patients chosen for sequencing. Genomic DNA templated the TCR beta VDJ and CDR3 profiling. From the reads, TCRdb called clonotypes with MiXCR, one entry per CDR3 protein. The table records 150,000 to 200,000 distinct CDR3 sequences, 48% of them present only once. Sequencing used sorted CD4+, CD8+, or CD8+CD57+ T cells (not recorded which) from PBMCs. Every receptor here comes from a human donor with aplastic anemia.

The genes are TRBV7-8 and TRBJ2-7; the D is unclear. Germline CDR1 reads SGHVS; CDR2 reads FQNEAQ. The CDR3 runs to 15 residues. With 1 base removed from V and 3 bases from J, the gap between germline ends came to 13 bases. The CDR3 DNA sequence: TGTGCCAGCAGCTTAGGTAGCCTTCCCCTCTACGAGCAGTACTTC. Protein sequence: CASSLGSLPLYEQYF.

The chain uses TRBV19 and TRBJ2-2; tentatively, D is TRBD1 (6 bases). V was clipped by 5 bases and J by 1 base, with 11 bases between them. CDR1 LNHDA and CDR2 SQIVND come from the germline V gene (reference sequence). The CDR3 has 15 amino acids. The CDR3 coding sequence is TGTGCCAGTAGTGGACAGTTCCGGAACACCGGGGAGCTGTTTTTT. Translating gives CASSGQFRNTGELFF.

This clonotype has ten or more counts. The chain uses TRBV29-1 and TRBJ2-7; 11 bases line up with TRBD1. J lost 2 bases, V lost 5 bases, and 5 bases had no gene match. This CDR3 contains 14 residues. Germline V gives CDR1 SQVTM, CDR2 ANQGSEA. The DNA of the CDR3 is TGCAGCGTTAGCTGGACAGGGGGCACCTACGAGCAGTACTTC. Its translation is CSVSWTGGTYEQYF.

The chain uses TRBV6-1 and TRBJ2-1; 11 nucleotides line up with TRBD2. V shed 6 bases and J 7 bases; nucleotides not matched to a gene: 8. There are 15 residues in the CDR3. The germline CDR1 and CDR2 sequences are MNHNS and SASEGT. CDR3 in DNA: TGTGCCAGCAGCCCCGAGCCTAGCGGGAGGAATGAGCAGTTCTTC. Its translation is CASSPEPSGRNEQFF.

V and J are TRBV29-1 and TRBJ1-3; the D gene is possibly TRBD1 (6 bases). Germline assignment: CDR1 SQVTM and CDR2 ANQGSEA. With 7 bases removed from V and 5 bases from J, the gap between germline ends came to 15 bases. There are 13 residues in the CDR3. The CDR3 coding sequence is TGCAGCGGGATAGACAGGATGCGAAACACCATATATTTT. It specifies CSGIDRMRNTIYF.

This clonotype was recorded at least ten times. The chain recombines TRBV7-9 with TRBJ1-5, with unresolved D. CDR1 and CDR2 from the germline V gene are SEHNR and FQNEAQ (reference sequence). The V and J ends lost 3 bases and 5 bases respectively, with 8 bases between them. The CDR3 spans 13 residues. The CDR3 is CASSFFRDQPQHF. CDR3 nucleotides: TGTGCCAGCAGCTTCTTCCGGGATCAGCCCCAGCATTTT.